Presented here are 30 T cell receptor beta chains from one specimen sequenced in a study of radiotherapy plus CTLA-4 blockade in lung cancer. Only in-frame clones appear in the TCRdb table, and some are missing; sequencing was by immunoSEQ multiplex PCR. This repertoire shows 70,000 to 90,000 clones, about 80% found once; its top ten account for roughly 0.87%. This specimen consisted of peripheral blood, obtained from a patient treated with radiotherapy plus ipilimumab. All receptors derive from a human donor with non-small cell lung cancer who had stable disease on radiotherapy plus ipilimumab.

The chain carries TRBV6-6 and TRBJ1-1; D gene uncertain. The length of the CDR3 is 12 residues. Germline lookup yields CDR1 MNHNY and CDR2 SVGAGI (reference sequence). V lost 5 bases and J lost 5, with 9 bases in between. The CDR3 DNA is TGTGCCAGCAGTATGGGCGGGACTGAAGCTTTCTTT. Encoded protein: CASSMGGTEAFF.

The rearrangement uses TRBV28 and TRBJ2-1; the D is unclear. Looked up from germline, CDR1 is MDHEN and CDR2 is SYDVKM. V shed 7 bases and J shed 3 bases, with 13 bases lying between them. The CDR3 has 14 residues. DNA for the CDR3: TGTGCCAGCATGGGCGAACTCTACTACAATGAGCAGTTCTTC. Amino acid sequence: CASMGELYYNEQFF. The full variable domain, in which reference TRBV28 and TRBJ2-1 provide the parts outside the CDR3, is DVKVTQSSRYLVKRTGEKVFLECVQDMDHENMFWYRQDPGLGLRLIYFSYDVKMKEKGDIPEGYSVSREKKERFSLILESASTNQTSMYLCASMGELYYNEQFFGPGTRLTVL.

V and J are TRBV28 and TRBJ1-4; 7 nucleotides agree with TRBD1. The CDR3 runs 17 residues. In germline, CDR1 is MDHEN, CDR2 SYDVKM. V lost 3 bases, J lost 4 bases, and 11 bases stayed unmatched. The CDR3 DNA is TGTGCCAGCAGTTTTGGGCGAAAGGGGGCTGGTAATGAAAAACTGTTTTTT. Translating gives CASSFGRKGAGNEKLFF. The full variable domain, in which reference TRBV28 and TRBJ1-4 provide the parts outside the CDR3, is DVKVTQSSRYLVKRTGEKVFLECVQDMDHENMFWYRQDPGLGLRLIYFSYDVKMKEKGDIPEGYSVSREKKERFSLILESASTNQTSMYLCASSFGRKGAGNEKLFFGSGTQLSVL.

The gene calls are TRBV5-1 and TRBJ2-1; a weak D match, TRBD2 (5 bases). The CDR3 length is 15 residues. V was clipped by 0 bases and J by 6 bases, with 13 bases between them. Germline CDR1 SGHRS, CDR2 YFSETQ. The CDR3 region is CASSLEARLSNEQFF. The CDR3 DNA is TGCGCCAGCAGCTTGGAGGCTAGACTATCCAATGAGCAGTTCTTC.

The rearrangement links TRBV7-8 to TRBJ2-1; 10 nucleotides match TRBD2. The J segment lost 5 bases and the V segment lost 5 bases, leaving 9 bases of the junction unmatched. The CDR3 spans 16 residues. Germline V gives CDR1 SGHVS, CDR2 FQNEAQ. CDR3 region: CASSRGGLAAHNEQFF. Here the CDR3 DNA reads TGTGCCAGCAGCCGGGGCGGACTAGCGGCGCACAATGAGCAGTTCTTC.

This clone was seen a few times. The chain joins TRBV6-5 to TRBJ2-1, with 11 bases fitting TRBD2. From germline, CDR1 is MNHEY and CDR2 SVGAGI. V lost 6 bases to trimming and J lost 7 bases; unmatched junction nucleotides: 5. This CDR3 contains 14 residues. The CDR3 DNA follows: TGTGCCAGCAGGCCTAGCGGGGGGCAGAATGAGCAGTTCTTC. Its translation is CASRPSGGQNEQFF.

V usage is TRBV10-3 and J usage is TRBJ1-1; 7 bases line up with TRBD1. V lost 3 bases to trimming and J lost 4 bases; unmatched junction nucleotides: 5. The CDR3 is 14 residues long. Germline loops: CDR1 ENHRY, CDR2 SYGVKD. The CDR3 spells CAISDLAGGTEAFF. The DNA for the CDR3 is TGTGCCATCAGTGATCTGGCAGGGGGCACTGAAGCTTTCTTT.

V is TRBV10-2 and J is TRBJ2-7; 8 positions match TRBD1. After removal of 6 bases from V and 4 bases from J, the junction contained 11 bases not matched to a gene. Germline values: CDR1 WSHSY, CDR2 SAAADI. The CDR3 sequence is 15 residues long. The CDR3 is CASRAGQGGGYEQYF. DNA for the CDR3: TGCGCCAGCAGAGCAGGACAGGGAGGAGGGTACGAGCAGTACTTC.

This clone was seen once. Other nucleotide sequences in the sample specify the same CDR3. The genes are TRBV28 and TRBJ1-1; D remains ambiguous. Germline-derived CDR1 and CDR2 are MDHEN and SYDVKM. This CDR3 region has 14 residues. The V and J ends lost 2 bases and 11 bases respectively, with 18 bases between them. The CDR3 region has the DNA TGTGCCAGCAGTTTAGAGCATTTCGCTTTGTGGGCTTTCTTT. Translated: CASSLEHFALWAFF.

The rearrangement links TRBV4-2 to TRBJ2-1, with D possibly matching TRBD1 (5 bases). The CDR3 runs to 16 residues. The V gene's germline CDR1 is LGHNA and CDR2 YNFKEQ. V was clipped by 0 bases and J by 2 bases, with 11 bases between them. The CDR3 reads CASSQDEGAPYNEQFF. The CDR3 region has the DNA TGTGCCAGCAGCCAAGATGAAGGGGCCCCCTACAATGAGCAGTTCTTC.

The CDR3 protein is CASSLAVVLAGLANTEAFF. DNA for the CDR3: TGTGCCAGCAGCTTAGCGGTTGTTCTGGCGGGTTTGGCAAACACTGAAGCTTTCTTT. The chain is built from TRBV7-8 and TRBJ1-1, with D unclear. Germline lookup yields CDR1 SGHVS and CDR2 FQNEAQ. Trimming pared 0 bases from V and 2 bases from J, leaving 22 bases between. The CDR3 length is 19 residues.

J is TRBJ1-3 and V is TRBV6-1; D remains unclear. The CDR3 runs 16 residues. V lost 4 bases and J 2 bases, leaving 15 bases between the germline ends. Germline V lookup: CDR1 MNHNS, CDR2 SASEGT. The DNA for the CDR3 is TGTGCCAGCAGTGTAGAGGCGGTCTCCACTGGAAACACCATATATTTT. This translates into CASSVEAVSTGNTIYF.

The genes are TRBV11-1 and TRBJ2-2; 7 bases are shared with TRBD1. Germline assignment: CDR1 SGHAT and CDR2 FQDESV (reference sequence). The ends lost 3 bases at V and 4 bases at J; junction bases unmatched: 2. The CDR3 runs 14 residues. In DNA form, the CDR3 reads TGTGCCAGCAGCTTTGACAGGGTCACCGGGGAGCTGTTTTTT. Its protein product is CASSFDRVTGELFF.

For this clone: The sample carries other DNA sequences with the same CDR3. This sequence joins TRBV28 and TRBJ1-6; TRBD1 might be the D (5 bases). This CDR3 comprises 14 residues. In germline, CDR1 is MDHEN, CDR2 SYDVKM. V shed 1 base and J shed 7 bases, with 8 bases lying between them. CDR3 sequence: CASSLLGENSPLHF. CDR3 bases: TGTGCCAGCAGTTTATTGGGGGAAAATTCACCCCTCCACTTT. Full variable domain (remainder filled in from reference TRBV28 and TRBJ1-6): DVKVTQSSRYLVKRTGEKVFLECVQDMDHENMFWYRQDPGLGLRLIYFSYDVKMKEKGDIPEGYSVSREKKERFSLILESASTNQTSMYLCASSLLGENSPLHFGNGTRLTVT.

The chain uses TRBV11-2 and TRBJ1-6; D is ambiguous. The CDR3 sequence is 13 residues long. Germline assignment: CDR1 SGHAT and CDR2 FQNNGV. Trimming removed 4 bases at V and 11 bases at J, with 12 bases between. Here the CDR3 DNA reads TGTGCCAGCAGCTCCAACCCCACAACACCCCTCCACTTT. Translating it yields CASSSNPTTPLHF.

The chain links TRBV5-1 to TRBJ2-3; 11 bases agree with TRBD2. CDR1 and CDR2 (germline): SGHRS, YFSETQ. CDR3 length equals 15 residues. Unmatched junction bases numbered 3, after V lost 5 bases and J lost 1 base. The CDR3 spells CASRRGLAGTDTQYF. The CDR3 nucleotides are TGCGCCAGCAGGCGGGGACTAGCGGGCACAGATACGCAGTATTTT. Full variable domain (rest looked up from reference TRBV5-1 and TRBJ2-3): KAGVTQTPRYLIKTRGQQVTLSCSPISGHRSVSWYQQTPGQGLQFLFEYFSETQRNKGNFPGRFSGRQFSNSRSEMNVSTLELGDSALYLCASRRGLAGTDTQYFGPGTRLTVL.

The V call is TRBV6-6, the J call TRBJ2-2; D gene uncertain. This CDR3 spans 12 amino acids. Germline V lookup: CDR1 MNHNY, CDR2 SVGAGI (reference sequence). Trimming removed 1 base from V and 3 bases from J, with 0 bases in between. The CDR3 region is CASSYYTGELFF. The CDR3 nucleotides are TGTGCCAGCAGTTACTACACCGGGGAGCTGTTTTTT.

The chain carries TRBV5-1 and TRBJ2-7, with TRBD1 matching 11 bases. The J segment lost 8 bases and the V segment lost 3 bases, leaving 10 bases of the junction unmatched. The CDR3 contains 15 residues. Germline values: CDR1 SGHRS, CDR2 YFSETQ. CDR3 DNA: TGCGCCAGCAGCTCCTCCGGGACAGGGGGGTACCAGCAGTACTTC. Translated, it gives CASSSSGTGGYQQYF.

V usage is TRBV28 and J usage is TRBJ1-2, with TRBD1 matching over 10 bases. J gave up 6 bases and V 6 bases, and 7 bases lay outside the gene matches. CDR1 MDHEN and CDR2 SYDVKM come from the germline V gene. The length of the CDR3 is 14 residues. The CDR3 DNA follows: TGTGCCAGCAGCATCCTGACAGGGGGCGATGGCTACACCTTC. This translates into CASSILTGGDGYTF.

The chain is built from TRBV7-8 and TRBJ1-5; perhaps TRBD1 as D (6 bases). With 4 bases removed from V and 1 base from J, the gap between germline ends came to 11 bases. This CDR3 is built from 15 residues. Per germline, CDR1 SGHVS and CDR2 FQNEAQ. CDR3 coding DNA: TGTGCCAGCAGCTCCCGGGACAAGAGCAATCAGCCCCAGCATTTT. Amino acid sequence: CASSSRDKSNQPQHF.

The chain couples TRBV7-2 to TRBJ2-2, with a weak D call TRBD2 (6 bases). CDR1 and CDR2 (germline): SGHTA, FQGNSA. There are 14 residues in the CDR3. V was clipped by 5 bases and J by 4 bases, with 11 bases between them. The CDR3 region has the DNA TGTGCCAGCAGCGCGGGACCATCCACCGGGGAGCTGTTTTTT. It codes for CASSAGPSTGELFF.

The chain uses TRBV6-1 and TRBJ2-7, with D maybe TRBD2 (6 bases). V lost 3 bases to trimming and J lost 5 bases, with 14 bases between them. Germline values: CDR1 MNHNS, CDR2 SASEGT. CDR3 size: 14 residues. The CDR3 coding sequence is TGTGCCAGCAGTGAGGCTAGCGTACTCCACGAGCAGTACTTC. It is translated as CASSEASVLHEQYF.

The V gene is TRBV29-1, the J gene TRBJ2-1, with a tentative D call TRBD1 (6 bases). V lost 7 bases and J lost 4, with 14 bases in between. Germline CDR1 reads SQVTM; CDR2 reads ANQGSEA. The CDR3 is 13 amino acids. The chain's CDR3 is CSAWTATYNEQFF. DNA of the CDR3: TGCAGCGCTTGGACAGCTACTTACAATGAGCAGTTCTTC.

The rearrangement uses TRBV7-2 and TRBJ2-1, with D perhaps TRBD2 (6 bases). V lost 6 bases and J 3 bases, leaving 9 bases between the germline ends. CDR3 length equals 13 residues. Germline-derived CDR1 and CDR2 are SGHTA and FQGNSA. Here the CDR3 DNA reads TGTGCCAGCAGTAGCGGCTACTACAATGAGCAGTTCTTC. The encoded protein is CASSSGYYNEQFF.

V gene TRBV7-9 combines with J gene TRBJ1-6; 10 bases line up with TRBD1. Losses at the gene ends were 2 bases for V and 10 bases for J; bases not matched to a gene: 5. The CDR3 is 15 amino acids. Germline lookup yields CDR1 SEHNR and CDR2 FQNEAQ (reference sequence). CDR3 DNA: TGTGCCAGCAGCTTACAGACAGGGGGCAACTCACCCCTCCACTTT. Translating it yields CASSLQTGGNSPLHF. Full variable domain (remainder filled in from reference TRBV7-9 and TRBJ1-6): DTGVSQNPRHKITKRGQNVTFRCDPISEHNRLYWYRQTLGQGPEFLTYFQNEAQLEKSRLLSDRFSAERPKGSFSTLEIQRTEQGDSAMYLCASSLQTGGNSPLHFGNGTRLTVT.

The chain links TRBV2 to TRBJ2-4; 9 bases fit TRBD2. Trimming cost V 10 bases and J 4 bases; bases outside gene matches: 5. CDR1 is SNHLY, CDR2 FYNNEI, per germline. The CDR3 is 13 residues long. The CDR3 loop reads CAMLAGQKNIQYF. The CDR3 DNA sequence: TGTGCCATGCTAGCGGGGCAGAAAAACATTCAGTACTTC.

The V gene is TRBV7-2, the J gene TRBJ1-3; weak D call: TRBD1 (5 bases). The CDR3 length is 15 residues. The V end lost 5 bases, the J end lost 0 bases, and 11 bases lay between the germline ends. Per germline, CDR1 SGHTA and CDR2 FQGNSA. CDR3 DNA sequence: TGTGCCAGCAGCCCCGGGACCCTCTCTGGAAACACCATATATTTT. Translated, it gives CASSPGTLSGNTIYF.

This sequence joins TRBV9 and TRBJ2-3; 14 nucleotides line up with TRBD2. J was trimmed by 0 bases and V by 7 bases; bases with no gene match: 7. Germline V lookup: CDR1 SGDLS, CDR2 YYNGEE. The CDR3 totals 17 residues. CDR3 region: CASGTSGSVTSTDTQYF. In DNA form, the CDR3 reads TGTGCCAGCGGGACTAGCGGGAGTGTGACTAGCACAGATACGCAGTATTTT.

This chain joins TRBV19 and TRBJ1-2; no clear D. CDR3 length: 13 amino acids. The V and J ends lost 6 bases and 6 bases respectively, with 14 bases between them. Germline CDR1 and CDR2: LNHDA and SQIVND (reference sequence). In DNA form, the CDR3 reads TGTGCCAGTAGCGGGATCTTCTCGGATGGCTACACCTTC. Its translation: CASSGIFSDGYTF.

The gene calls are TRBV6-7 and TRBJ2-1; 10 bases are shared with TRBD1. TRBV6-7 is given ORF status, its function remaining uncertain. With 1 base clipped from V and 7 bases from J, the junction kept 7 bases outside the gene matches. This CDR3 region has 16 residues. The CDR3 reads CASSYFRDRGNNEQFF. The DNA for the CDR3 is TGTGCCAGCAGTTACTTCCGGGACAGGGGAAATAATGAGCAGTTCTTC.